This T cell receptor beta chain emerged from a study of blood T cell repertoires in COVID-19. On the study more broadly: The United States, Italy and Spain supplied acute and convalescent COVID-19 samples.

This clone was counted only a few times. Other DNA sequences in this specimen translate into the identical CDR3. Sequenced by immunoSEQ multiplex PCR; TCRdb stores in-frame clones only, minus some. Counted here are roughly 180,000 clones, about three quarters occurring once; the ten biggest clones make up about 12%. CDR3 length: 16 residues. CDR1 and CDR2 (germline): SGHRS, YFSETQ. Trimming cost V 0 bases and J 1 base; bases outside gene matches: 5. During active infection, Seattle patients enrolled and were then monitored through disease. The chain uses TRBV5-1 and TRBJ2-3, with 7 bases matching TRBD2. The receptor was isolated from a woman older than 75 with COVID-19, enrolled during active disease. The sequenced sample was peripheral blood. The CDR3: CASSLGSSGGTDTQYF. CDR3 DNA: TGCGCCAGCAGCTTGGGGTCCAGCGGGGGCACAGATACGCAGTATTTT. Drawing the rest from reference TRBV5-1 and TRBJ2-3, the complete variable domain is KAGVTQTPRYLIKTRGQQVTLSCSPISGHRSVSWYQQTPGQGLQFLFEYFSETQRNKGNFPGRFSGRQFSNSRSEMNVSTLELGDSALYLCASSLGSSGGTDTQYFGPGTRLTVL.